Included here is one T cell receptor beta chain sequence, with context. This record belongs to a study of blood T cell repertoires in COVID-19. V lost 3 bases to trimming and J lost 6 bases; unmatched junction nucleotides: 2. CDR1 is LNHDA, CDR2 SQIVND, per germline (reference sequence). The CDR3 loop spans 14 amino acids. Assay: immunoSEQ multiplex PCR; the TCRdb copy retains only in-frame clones and omits some. This table holds roughly 200,000 clones, roughly 79% found once. The sequenced sample consisted of peripheral blood. The TCR originated in a woman in her forties with COVID-19, enrolled during active disease. The chain links TRBV19 to TRBJ2-1, with 10 bases matching TRBD2. DNA for the CDR3: TGTGCCAGTAGTATCCTAGCGGGAGCCAATGAGCAGTTCTTC. It is translated as CASSILAGANEQFF. The whole variable domain, filled in from reference TRBV19 and TRBJ2-1, reads DGGITQSPKYLFRKEGQNVTLSCEQNLNHDAMYWYRQDPGQGLRLIYYSQIVNDFQKGDIAEGYSVSREKKESFPLTVTSAQKNPTAFYLCASSILAGANEQFFGPGTRLTVL.